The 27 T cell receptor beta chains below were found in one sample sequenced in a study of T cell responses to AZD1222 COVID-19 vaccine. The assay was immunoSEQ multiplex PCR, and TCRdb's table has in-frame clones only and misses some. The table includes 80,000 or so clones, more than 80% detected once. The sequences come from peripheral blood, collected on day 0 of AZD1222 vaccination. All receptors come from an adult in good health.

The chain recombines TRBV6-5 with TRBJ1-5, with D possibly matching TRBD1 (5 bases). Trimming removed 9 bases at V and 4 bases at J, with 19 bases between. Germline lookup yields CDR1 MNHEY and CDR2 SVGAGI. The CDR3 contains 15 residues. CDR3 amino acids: CASSTGTGPNQPQHF. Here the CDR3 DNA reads TGTGCCAGTAGTACAGGAACCGGGCCTAATCAGCCCCAGCATTTT.

The CDR3 protein is CASSLVEGYGYTF. The CDR3 DNA reads TGTGCCAGCAGCTTGGTGGAGGGCTATGGCTACACCTTC. The gene calls are TRBV7-2 and TRBJ1-2; D not certain. Between the trimmed V and J ends, which lost 3 bases and 4 bases, there was a span of 9 bases. CDR3 length: 13 residues. The V gene's germline CDR1 is SGHTA and CDR2 FQGNSA.

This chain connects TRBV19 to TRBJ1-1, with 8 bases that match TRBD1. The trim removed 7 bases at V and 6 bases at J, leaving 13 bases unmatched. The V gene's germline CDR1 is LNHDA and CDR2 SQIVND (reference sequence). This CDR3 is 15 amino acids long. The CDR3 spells CASKVQGANFPEAFF. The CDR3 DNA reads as TGTGCCAGTAAGGTTCAGGGGGCAAATTTCCCTGAAGCTTTCTTT.

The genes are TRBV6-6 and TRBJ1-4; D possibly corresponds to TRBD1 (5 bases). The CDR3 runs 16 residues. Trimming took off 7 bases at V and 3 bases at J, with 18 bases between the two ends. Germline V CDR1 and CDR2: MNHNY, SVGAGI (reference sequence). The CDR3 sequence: CASKVSVGESNEKLFF. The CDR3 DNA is TGTGCCAGCAAAGTGTCCGTGGGGGAGTCTAATGAAAAACTGTTTTTT.

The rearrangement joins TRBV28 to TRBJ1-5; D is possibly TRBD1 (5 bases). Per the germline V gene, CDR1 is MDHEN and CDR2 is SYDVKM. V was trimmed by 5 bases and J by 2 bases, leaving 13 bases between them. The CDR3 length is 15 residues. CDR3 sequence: CASSLGGGGNQPQHF. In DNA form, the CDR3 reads TGTGCCAGCAGTCTGGGGGGAGGAGGCAATCAGCCCCAGCATTTT.

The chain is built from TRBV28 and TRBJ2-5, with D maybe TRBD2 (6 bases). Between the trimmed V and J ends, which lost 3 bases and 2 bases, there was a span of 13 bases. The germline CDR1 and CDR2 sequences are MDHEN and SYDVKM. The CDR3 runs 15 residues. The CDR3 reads CASSFLGGAQETQYF. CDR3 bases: TGTGCCAGCAGTTTCTTAGGAGGGGCGCAAGAGACCCAGTACTTC.

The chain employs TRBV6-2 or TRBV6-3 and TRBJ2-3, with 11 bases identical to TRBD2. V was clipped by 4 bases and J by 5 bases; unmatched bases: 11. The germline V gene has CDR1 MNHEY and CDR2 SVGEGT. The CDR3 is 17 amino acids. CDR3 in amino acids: CASSFYPSGGLGDTQYF. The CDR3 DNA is TGTGCCAGCAGTTTCTACCCTAGCGGGGGGTTGGGAGATACGCAGTATTTT.

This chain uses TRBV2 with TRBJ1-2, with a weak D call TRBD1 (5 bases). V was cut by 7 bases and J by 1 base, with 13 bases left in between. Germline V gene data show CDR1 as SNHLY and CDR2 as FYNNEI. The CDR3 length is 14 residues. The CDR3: CASISQGINYGYTF. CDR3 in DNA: TGTGCCAGCATTTCGCAGGGTATTAACTATGGCTACACCTTC.

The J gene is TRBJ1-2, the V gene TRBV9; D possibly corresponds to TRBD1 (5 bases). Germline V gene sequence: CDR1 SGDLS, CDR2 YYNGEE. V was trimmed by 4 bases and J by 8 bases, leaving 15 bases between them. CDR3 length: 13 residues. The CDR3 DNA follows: TGTGCCAGCAGCCCACCCGGGGCCCTGGGCTACACCTTC. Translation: CASSPPGALGYTF. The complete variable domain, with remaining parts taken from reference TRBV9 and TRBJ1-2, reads DSGVTQTPKHLITATGQRVTLRCSPRSGDLSVYWYQQSLDQGLQFLIQYYNGEERAKGNILERFSAQQFPDLHSELNLSSLELGDSALYFCASSPPGALGYTFGSGTRLTVV.

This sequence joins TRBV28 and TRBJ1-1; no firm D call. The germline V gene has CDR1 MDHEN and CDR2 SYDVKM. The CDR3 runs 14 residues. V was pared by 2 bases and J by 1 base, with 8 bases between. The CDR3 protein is CASSLVQENTEAFF. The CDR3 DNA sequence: TGTGCCAGCAGTTTAGTCCAGGAGAACACTGAAGCTTTCTTT.

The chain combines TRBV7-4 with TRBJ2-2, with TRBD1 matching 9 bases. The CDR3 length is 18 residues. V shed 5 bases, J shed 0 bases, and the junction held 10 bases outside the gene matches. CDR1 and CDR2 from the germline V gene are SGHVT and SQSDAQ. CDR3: CASSHAEGQGANTGELFF. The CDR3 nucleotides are TGTGCCAGCAGCCATGCAGAGGGACAGGGTGCGAACACCGGGGAGCTGTTTTTT.

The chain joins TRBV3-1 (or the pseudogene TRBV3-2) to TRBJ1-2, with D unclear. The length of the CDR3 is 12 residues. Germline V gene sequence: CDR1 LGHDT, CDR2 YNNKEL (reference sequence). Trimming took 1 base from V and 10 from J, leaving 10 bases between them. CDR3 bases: TGTGCCAGCAGCCAAGTACCGAGGATCTACACCTTC. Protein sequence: CASSQVPRIYTF.

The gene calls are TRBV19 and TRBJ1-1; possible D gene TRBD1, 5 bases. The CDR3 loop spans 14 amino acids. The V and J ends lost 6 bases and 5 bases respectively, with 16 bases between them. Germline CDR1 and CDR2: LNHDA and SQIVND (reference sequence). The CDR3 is CASSTGTSETEAFF. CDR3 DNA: TGTGCCAGTAGCACCGGGACCTCGGAGACTGAAGCTTTCTTT.

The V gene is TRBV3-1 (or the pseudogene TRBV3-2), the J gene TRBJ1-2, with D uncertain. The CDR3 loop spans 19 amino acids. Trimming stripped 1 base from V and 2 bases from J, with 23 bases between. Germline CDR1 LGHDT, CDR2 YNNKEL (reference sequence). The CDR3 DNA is TGTGCCAGCAGCCAAGTAGGCCTAGGAGAGGGATTGAACAACTATGGCTACACCTTC. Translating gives CASSQVGLGEGLNNYGYTF.

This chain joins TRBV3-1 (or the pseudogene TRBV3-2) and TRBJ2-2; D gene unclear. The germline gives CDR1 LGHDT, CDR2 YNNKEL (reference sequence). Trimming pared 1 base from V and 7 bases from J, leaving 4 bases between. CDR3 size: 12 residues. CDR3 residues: CASSQGDGELFF. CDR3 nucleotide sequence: TGTGCCAGCAGCCAAGGGGACGGGGAGCTGTTTTTT.

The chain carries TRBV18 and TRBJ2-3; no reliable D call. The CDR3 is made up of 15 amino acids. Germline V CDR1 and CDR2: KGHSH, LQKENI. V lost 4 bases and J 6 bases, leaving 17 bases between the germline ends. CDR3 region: CASSLGPSAPDTQYF. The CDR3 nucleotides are TGTGCCAGCTCACTCGGCCCGTCGGCCCCCGATACGCAGTATTTT.

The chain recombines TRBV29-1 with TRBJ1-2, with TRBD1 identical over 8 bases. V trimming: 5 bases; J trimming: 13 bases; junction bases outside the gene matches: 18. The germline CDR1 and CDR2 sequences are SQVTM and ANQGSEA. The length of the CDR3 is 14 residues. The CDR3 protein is CSVPIPGQAFVGTF. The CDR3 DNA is TGCAGCGTTCCAATACCGGGACAGGCCTTTGTGGGCACCTTC.

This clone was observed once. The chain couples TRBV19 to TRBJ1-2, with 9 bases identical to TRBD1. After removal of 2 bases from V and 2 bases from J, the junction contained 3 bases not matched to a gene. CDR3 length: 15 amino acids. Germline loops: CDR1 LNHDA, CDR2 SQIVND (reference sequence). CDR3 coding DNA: TGTGCCAGTAGTATACCCGGACAGGGGAACTATGGCTACACCTTC. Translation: CASSIPGQGNYGYTF.

CDR3 residues: CASRPREGTNSPLHF. In DNA form, the CDR3 reads TGTGCCAGCAGACCGAGGGAGGGGACGAATTCACCCCTCCACTTT. V gene TRBV6-5 combines with J gene TRBJ1-6; D possibly corresponds to TRBD1 (5 bases). Looked up from germline, CDR1 is MNHEY and CDR2 is SVGAGI. The CDR3 has 15 residues. Trimming removed 6 bases from V and 7 bases from J, with 16 bases in between.

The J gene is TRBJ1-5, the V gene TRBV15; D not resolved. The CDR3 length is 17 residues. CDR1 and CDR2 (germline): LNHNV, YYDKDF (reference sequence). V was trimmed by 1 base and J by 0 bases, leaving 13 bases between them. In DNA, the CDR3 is TGTGCCACCAGCAGAGGTCGCGTAGGGATTAGCAATCAGCCCCAGCATTTT. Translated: CATSRGRVGISNQPQHF.

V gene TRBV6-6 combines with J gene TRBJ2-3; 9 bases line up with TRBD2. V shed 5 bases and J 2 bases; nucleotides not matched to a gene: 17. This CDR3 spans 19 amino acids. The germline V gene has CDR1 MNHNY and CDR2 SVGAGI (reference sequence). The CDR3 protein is CASSPRGNLIAGATDTQYF. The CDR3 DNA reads TGTGCCAGCAGTCCCCGCGGCAACCTAATAGCGGGGGCCACAGATACGCAGTATTTT.

This chain's CDR3 is CASRGQGAGTEAFF. CDR3 bases: TGTGCCAGCAGGGGACAGGGGGCGGGCACTGAAGCTTTCTTT. This chain links TRBV3-1 (or the pseudogene TRBV3-2) with TRBJ1-1; TRBD1 matches 12 bases. Germline V CDR1 and CDR2: LGHDT, YNNKEL (reference sequence). The CDR3 spans 14 residues. After removal of 6 bases from V and 4 bases from J, the junction contained 3 bases not matched to a gene.

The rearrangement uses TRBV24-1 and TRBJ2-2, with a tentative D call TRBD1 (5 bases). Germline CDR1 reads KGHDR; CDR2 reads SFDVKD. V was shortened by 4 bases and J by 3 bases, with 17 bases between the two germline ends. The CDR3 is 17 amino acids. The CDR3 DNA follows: TGTGCCACCAGTGACTCCCTTAGGGGTGGGGACACCGGGGAGCTGTTTTTT. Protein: CATSDSLRGGDTGELFF.

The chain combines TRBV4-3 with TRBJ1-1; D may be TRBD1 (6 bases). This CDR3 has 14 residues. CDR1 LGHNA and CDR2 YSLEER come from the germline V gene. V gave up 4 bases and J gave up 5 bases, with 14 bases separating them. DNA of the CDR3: TGCGCCAGCAGCCCGGACAGTAGTTGGACTGAAGCTTTCTTT. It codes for CASSPDSSWTEAFF.

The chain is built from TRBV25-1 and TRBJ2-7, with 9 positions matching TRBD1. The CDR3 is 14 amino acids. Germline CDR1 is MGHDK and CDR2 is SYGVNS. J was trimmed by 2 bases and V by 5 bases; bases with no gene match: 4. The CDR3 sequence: CASSIRQGAYEQYF. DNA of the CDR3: TGTGCCAGCAGTATTCGACAGGGGGCCTACGAGCAGTACTTC.

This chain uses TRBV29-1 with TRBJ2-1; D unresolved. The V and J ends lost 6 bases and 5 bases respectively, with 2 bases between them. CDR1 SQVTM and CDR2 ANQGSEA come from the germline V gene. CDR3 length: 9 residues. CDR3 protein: CSVDNEQFF. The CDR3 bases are TGCAGCGTAGACAATGAGCAGTTCTTC.

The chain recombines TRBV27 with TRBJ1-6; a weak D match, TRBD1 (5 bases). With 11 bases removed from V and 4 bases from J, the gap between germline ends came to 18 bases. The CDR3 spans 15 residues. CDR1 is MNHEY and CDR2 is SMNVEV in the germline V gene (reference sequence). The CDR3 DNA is TGTGCCCGACATTCGCGGGGGGTGTATAATTCACCCCTCCACTTT. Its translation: CARHSRGVYNSPLHF.